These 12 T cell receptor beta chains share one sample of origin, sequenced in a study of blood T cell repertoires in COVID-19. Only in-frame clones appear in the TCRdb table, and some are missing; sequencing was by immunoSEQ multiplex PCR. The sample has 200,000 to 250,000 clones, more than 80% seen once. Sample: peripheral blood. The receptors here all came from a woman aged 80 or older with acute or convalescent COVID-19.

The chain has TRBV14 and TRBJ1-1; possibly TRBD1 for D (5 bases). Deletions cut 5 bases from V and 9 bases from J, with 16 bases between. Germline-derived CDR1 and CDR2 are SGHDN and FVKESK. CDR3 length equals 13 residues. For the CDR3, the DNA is TGTGCCAGCAGCTTGACCGCTGGGGCAAAAGCTTTCTTT. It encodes CASSLTAGAKAFF.

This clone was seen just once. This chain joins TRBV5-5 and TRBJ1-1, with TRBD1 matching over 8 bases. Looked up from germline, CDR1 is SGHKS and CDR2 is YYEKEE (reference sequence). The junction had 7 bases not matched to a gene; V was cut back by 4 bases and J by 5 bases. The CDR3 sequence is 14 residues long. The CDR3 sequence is CASSQTGGRTEAFF. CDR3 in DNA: TGTGCCAGCAGCCAAACAGGGGGACGGACTGAAGCTTTCTTT. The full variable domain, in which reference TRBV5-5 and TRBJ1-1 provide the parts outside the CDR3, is DAGVTQSPTHLIKTRGQQVTLRCSPISGHKSVSWYQQVLGQGPQFIFQYYEKEERGRGNFPDRFSARQFPNYSSELNVNALLLGDSALYLCASSQTGGRTEAFFGQGTRLTVV.

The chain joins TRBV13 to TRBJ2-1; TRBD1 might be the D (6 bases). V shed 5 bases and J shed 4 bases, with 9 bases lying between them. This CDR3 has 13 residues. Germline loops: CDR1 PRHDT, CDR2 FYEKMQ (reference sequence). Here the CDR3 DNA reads TGTGCCAGCAGCCTGGACAGTTACAATGAGCAGTTCTTC. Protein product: CASSLDSYNEQFF.

The CDR3 spells CASSIRPANTGGLVGANVLTF. The CDR3 bases are TGTGCCAGTAGTATCCGCCCGGCAAACACGGGGGGATTGGTCGGGGCCAACGTCCTGACTTTC. The rearrangement links TRBV19 to TRBJ2-6; 7 nucleotides match TRBD2. Per germline, CDR1 LNHDA and CDR2 SQIVND (reference sequence). V was pared by 3 bases and J by 4 bases, with 21 bases of the junction left unmatched. The CDR3 is 21 amino acids.

The DNA for the CDR3 is TGTGCCAGTAGTCCCAGCCCGCTAGTTTACGAGCAGTACTTC. Translating gives CASSPSPLVYEQYF. The chain couples TRBV19 to TRBJ2-7; no definite D call. CDR1 LNHDA and CDR2 SQIVND come from the germline V gene (reference sequence). The CDR3 runs 14 residues. V was clipped by 5 bases and J by 4 bases, with 15 bases between them. Full variable domain (outside the CDR3, taken from reference TRBV19 and TRBJ2-7): DGGITQSPKYLFRKEGQNVTLSCEQNLNHDAMYWYRQDPGQGLRLIYYSQIVNDFQKGDIAEGYSVSREKKESFPLTVTSAQKNPTAFYLCASSPSPLVYEQYFGPGTRLTVT.

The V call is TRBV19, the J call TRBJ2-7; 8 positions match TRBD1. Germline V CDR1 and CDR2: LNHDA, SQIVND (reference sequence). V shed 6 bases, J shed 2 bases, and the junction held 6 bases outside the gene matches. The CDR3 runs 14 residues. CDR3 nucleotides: TGTGCCAGTAGGGGGACAGGCCAGACCTACGAGCAGTACTTC. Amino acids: CASRGTGQTYEQYF. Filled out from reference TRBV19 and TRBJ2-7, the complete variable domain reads DGGITQSPKYLFRKEGQNVTLSCEQNLNHDAMYWYRQDPGQGLRLIYYSQIVNDFQKGDIAEGYSVSREKKESFPLTVTSAQKNPTAFYLCASRGTGQTYEQYFGPGTRLTVT.

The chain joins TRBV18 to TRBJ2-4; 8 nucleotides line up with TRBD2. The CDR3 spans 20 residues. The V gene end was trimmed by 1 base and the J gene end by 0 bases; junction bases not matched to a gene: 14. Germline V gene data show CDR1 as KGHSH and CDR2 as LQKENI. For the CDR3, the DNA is TGTGCCAGCTCACCACTGGAGGATAGCGGGGCTATTGTAGCCAAAAACATTCAGTACTTC. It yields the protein CASSPLEDSGAIVAKNIQYF. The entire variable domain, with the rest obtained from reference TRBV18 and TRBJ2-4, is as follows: NAGVMQNPRHLVRRRGQEARLRCSPMKGHSHVYWYRQLPEEGLKFMVYLQKENIIDESGMPKERFSAEFPKEGPSILRIQQVVRGDSAAYFCASSPLEDSGAIVAKNIQYFGAGTRLSVL.

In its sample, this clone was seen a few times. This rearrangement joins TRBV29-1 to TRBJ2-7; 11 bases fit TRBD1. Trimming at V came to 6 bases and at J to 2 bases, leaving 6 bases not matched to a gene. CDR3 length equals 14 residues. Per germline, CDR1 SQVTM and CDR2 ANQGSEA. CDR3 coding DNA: TGCAGCGTCACCGGGACAGGGGGGACCTACGAGCAGTACTTC. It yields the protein CSVTGTGGTYEQYF.

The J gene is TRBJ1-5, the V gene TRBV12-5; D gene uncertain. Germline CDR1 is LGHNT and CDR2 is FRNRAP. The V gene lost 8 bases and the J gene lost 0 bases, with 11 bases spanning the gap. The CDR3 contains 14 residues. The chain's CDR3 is CASRESYSNQPQHF. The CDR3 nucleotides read TGTGCTAGTCGGGAAAGCTATAGCAATCAGCCCCAGCATTTT.

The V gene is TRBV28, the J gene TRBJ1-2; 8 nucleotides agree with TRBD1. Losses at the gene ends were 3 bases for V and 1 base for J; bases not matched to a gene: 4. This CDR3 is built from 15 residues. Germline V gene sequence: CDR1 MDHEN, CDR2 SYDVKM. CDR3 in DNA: TGTGCCAGCAGTTTGACGGGACAGGATAACTATGGCTACACCTTC. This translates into CASSLTGQDNYGYTF.

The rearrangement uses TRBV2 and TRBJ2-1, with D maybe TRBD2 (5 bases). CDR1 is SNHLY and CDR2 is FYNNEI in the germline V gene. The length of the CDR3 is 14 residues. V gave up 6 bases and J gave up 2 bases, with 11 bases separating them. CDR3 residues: CASRDFRTYNEQFF. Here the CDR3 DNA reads TGTGCCAGCAGGGACTTTAGGACCTACAATGAGCAGTTCTTC.

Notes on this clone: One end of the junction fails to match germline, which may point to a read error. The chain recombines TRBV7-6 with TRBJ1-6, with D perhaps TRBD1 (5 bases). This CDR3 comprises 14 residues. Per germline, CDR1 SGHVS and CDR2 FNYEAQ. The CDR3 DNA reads TGTACCAGCAGCTTGACAGTCGATAATTCACCCCTCCACTTT. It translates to CTSSLTVDNSPLHF.